This TCR beta chain was found in a study of T cells in Graves' hyperthyroidism and ophthalmopathy. This clonotype appeared many times. Germline V gene data show CDR1 as MNHEY and CDR2 as SVGEGT. V was pared by 7 bases and J by 5 bases, with 12 bases between. This CDR3 contains 14 residues. Regions amplified from RNA transcripts were the TCR beta CDR3 regions. The primer set for the first-round RT-PCR of the TCR CDR3 was HTBI. TCRdb re-called the multiplex PCR reads through MiXCR, storing one row per CDR3 protein. The sample shows roughly 400,000 distinct CDR3 sequences, roughly an eighth of them seen only once. With duration under 3 months, ophthalmopathy was active: Clinical Activity Score at least 3, NOSPECS at least 4. Uncontrolled infection, other autoimmune disease, pregnancy or lactation disqualified patients from enrolment.

This receptor was obtained from a man aged 50-59 years with Graves' ophthalmopathy. This chain links TRBV6-2 or TRBV6-3 with TRBJ1-6; no clear D. Material for sequencing was blood. The CDR3: CASISEGNNSPLHF. The CDR3 DNA is TGTGCCAGCATCTCTGAGGGAAATAATTCACCCCTCCACTTT.